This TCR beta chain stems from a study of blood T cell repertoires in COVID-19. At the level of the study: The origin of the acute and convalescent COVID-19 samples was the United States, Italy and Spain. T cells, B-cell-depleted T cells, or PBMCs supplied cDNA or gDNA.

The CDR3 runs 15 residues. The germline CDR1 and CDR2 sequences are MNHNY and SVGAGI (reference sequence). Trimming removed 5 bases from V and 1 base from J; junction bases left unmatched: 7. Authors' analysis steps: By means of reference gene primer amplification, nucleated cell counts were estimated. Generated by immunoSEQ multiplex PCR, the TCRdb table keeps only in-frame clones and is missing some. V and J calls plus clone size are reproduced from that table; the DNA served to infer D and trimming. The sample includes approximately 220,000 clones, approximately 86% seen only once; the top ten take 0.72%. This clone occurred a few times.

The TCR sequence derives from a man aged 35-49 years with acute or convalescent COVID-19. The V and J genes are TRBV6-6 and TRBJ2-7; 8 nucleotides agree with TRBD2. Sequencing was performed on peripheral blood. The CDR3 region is CASSLASGRSYEQYF. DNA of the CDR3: TGTGCCAGCAGTCTCGCTAGCGGGCGGTCCTACGAGCAGTACTTC.